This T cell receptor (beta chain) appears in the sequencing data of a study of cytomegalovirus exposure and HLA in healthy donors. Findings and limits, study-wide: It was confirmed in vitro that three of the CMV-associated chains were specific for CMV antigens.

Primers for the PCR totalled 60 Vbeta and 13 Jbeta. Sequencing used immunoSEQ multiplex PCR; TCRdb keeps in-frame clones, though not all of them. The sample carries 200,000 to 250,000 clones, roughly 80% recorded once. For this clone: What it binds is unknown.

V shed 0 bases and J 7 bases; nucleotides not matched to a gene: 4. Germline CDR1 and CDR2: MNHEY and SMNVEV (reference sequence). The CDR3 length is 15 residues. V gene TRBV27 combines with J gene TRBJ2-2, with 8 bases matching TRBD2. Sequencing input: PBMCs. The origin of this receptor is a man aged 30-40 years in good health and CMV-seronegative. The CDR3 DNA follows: TGTGCCAGCAGTTTATCGATCGGGGGGGGCGGGGAGCTGTTTTTT. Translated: CASSLSIGGGGELFF.